Given below is one T cell receptor beta chain in context. V was pared by 8 bases and J by 0 bases, with 17 bases between. From germline, CDR1 is SGDLS and CDR2 YYNGEE. CDR3 length equals 15 residues. These data belong to a study of blood T cell repertoires in COVID-19. About the study: In each case, the material was cDNA or gDNA derived from T cells, B-cell-depleted T cells, or PBMCs.

The repertoire was sequenced with immunoSEQ multiplex PCR; TCRdb's copy has only in-frame clones and lacks some. The table has a few hundred thousand clones, about 80% seen once. The sample taken for sequencing was PBMCs or T cells enriched from blood (not recorded which). V usage is TRBV9 and J usage is TRBJ1-2; D unresolved. The sequence was collected from a woman between 40 and 50 years old with acute COVID-19. The CDR3 sequence: CASFQADYPNYGYTF. The CDR3, as DNA: TGTGCCAGTTTTCAGGCAGATTACCCTAACTATGGCTACACCTTC.